This T cell receptor beta chain is drawn from a study of blood T cells in healthy people across ages. Study-level points and caveats: Long-lived donors carried more naive CD4+ cells and greater diversity than aged donors. Older individuals had lower TCR beta diversity per million T cells (the decline was roughly linear). Unsorted PBMCs prevented conclusive naive versus antigen-experienced comparison.

With respect to this clonotype: The antigen is undetermined. A read error may account for a junction end that differs from germline.

Together with a sample-barcoded 5' primer, a J-beta primer mix was included in a second PCR lasting roughly 6 to 12 cycles. One entry per CDR3 protein results from TCRdb running MiXCR on the 5' RACE reads. This table has about 750,000 distinct CDR3 sequences, 40% to 65% appearing once. The CDR3 contains 15 residues. Germline values: CDR1 KGHDR, CDR2 SFDVKD. J is TRBJ1-2 and V is TRBV24-1, with D possibly TRBD1 on 5 matching bases. The receptor's source is an elderly man in good health. The sequencing sample was made of blood. This CDR3 reads CTTSDPGTANYGYTF. DNA for the CDR3: TGTACCACCAGTGACCCCGGGACGGCGAACTATGGCTACACCTTC.